This T cell receptor (beta chain) was captured in a study of cytomegalovirus exposure and HLA in healthy donors. Study-level findings and limits: A later analysis appeared to link common viral pathogens to several of the most significant clusters. Accounts indicate the classifier identified cytomegalovirus status with strong specificity and sensitivity. V- and J-gene trimming of TCR beta was linked (in a later analysis) to a missense DCLRE1C variant.

Turning to this clone: Antigen: not known.

CDR1 is SNHLY and CDR2 is FYNNEI in the germline V gene. After removal of 8 bases from V and 2 bases from J, the junction contained 7 bases not matched to a gene. The CDR3 extends over 14 amino acids. Amplification used 60 Vbeta primers and 13 Jbeta primers. Original handling: Later reanalysis found 80 million or so unique TCR beta chains, roughly 9.9 million of them shared. The data were produced by immunoSEQ multiplex PCR, yet TCRdb's version contains in-frame clones alone and is incomplete. V and J calls and clone size are as listed in that table; D and trimming were resolved from the DNA. The sample comprises about 160,000 clones, more than 70% of which are singletons, and 4% to 5.5% rests with the top ten.

This receptor was taken from a male donor in good health and CMV-seronegative. The sequenced sample consisted of PBMCs. V is TRBV2 and J is TRBJ2-5; TRBD1 matches at 8 bases. DNA for the CDR3: TGTGCCAGCCCGTCGGACAGGGAGCAAGAGACCCAGTACTTC. It codes for CASPSDREQETQYF.